One and the same sample provided the 6 T cell receptor beta chains below, sequenced in a study of cytomegalovirus exposure and HLA in healthy donors listed by TCRdb under 2017. The library relied on the immunoSEQ multiplex PCR assay. For the multiplex PCR, a mixture combining 60 forward primers for TCR Vbeta segments and 13 reverse primers for TCR Jbeta segments was used. TCRdb holds this immuneACCESS table with in-frame rearrangements only. Some clones are missing; in checked studies, unresolved V genes explain under half, and the rest has no known cause. For this sample there are some 70,000 clones; around 78% appear just once. Roughly 8.2% of the sample rests with the top ten. Input material: PBMCs. All receptors come from a man aged 18 to 29 in good health and CMV-seropositive.

The chain has TRBV28 and TRBJ1-2; tentative D call: TRBD1 (5 bases). Deletions cut 1 base from V and 6 bases from J, with 6 bases between. Germline-derived CDR1 and CDR2 are MDHEN and SYDVKM. The CDR3 spans 12 residues. The DNA for the CDR3 is TGTGCCAGCAGTTTATTCAGGGATGGCTACACCTTC. It translates to CASSLFRDGYTF.

The CDR3 sequence is CSVEDRGVNTEAFF. CDR3 DNA: TGCAGCGTTGAGGACAGGGGGGTGAACACTGAAGCTTTCTTT. V usage is TRBV29-1 and J usage is TRBJ1-1; TRBD1 matches 10 bases. Germline V gives CDR1 SQVTM, CDR2 ANQGSEA. This CDR3 spans 14 amino acids. Trimming took 3 bases from V and 0 from J; bases not matched to a gene: 1.

This clone showed up just once. The chain is built from TRBV29-1 and TRBJ2-5; D gene ambiguous. CDR1 SQVTM and CDR2 ANQGSEA come from the germline V gene. Trimming stripped 8 bases from V and 3 bases from J, with 16 bases between. The CDR3 is made up of 13 amino acids. CDR3 sequence (DNA): TGCAGCTTCCGCCACAGCCCGAAAGAGACCCAGTACTTC. Translated, it gives CSFRHSPKETQYF.

This chain links TRBV18 with TRBJ2-3; TRBD1 matches 11 bases. The length of the CDR3 is 15 residues. Unmatched junction bases numbered 4, after V lost 3 bases and J lost 5 bases. CDR1 KGHSH and CDR2 LQKENI come from the germline V gene. In DNA, the CDR3 is TGTGCCAGCTCACCTGGACAGGGGGCAGGAGATACGCAGTATTTT. It translates to CASSPGQGAGDTQYF.

This CDR3 reads CASRVQGAGQPQHF. The CDR3 DNA reads TGTGCCAGCAGGGTACAGGGGGCAGGTCAGCCCCAGCATTTT. The chain has TRBV28 and TRBJ1-5, with 9 bases lining up with TRBD1. The J segment lost 6 bases and the V segment lost 6 bases, leaving 6 bases of the junction unmatched. Germline CDR1 MDHEN, CDR2 SYDVKM. CDR3 length: 14 residues.

The rearrangement uses TRBV5-1 and TRBJ2-2, with 12 bases aligning to TRBD2. Unmatched junction bases numbered 2, after V lost 4 bases and J lost 4 bases. The CDR3 is made up of 15 amino acids. Looked up from germline, CDR1 is SGHRS and CDR2 is YFSETQ. CDR3 amino acids: CASSGLAGSTGELFF. The CDR3 DNA is TGCGCCAGCAGCGGACTAGCGGGGTCCACCGGGGAGCTGTTTTTT.